This entry concerns a single TCR beta chain. This CDR3 is 14 amino acids long. V lost 0 bases, J lost 4 bases, and 10 bases lay in between. Germline-derived CDR1 and CDR2 are SGHNT and YYREEE (reference sequence). The data derive from a study of blood T cell repertoires in COVID-19. The assay was immunoSEQ multiplex PCR, and TCRdb's table has in-frame clones only and misses some. The sample shows hundreds of thousands of clones, approximately 85% of them seen only once. Sequencing was carried out using peripheral blood. The chain combines TRBV5-4 with TRBJ1-1; D may be TRBD1 (5 bases). This receptor was identified in a human donor in a cohort sampled during active COVID-19. The CDR3 sequence is CASSLAREGTEAFF. CDR3 sequence (DNA): TGTGCCAGCAGCTTGGCCAGGGAGGGCACTGAAGCTTTCTTT.